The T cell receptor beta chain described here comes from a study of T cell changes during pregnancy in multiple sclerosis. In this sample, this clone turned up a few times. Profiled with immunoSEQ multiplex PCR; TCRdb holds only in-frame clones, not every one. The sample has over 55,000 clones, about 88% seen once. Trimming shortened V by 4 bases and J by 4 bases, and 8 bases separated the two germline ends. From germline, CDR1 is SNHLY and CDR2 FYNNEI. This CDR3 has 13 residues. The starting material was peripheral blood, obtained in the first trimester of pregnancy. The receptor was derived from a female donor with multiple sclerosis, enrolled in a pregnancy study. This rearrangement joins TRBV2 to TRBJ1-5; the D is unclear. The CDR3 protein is CASSGGENQPQHF. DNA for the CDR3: TGTGCCAGCAGTGGAGGTGAGAATCAGCCCCAGCATTTT.